The 28 T cell receptor beta chains below were found in one sample sequenced in a study of human T cells and chemical hapten exposure (dated by TCRdb to the early 2020s). The library relied on RACE. TCRdb lists the instrument as NextSeq 500. In-frame beta chains were kept once TCRdb had trimmed the public reads at Q25 with fastp and called clones with MiXCR. Entries that share a CDR3 protein sequence are merged under the most common genes and DNA. The table for this sample lists roughly 380,000 distinct CDR3 sequences; roughly 5% of them were counted only once. The ten largest clones represent 2.5% to 3% of the sample. According to the study, the label for this sample's time point signals: pre-sensitization, week 0. The meaning of the sample's treatment or condition label: therapeutic diphenylcyclopropenone sensitization with weekly scalp DPC. Sample: whole blood, taken in connection with sensitization to the hapten diphenylcyclopropenone (DPC). The receptors come from a woman aged 50 to 65 with alopecia areata. Some clones in this sample may be carry-over from other donors' samples.

This rearrangement joins TRBV20-1 to TRBJ2-7; 15 positions match TRBD2. Germline V gene data show CDR1 as DFQATT and CDR2 as SNEGSKA (reference sequence). The junction had 5 bases not matched to a gene; V was cut back by 7 bases and J by 1 base. The CDR3 contains 15 residues. Here the CDR3 reads CSGGLAGGLSYEQYF. In nucleotides, the CDR3 is TGCAGTGGGGGACTAGCGGGAGGATTATCCTACGAGCAGTACTTC.

V usage is TRBV12-3 or TRBV12-4 and J usage is TRBJ1-5; D call uncertain. CDR3 length equals 14 residues. The V end was cut by 4 bases, the J end by 1 base, with 8 bases between. This CDR3 is CASSSAVSNQPQHF. The CDR3 coding sequence is TGTGCCAGCAGTTCGGCGGTAAGCAATCAGCCCCAGCATTTT.

The chain combines TRBV20-1 with TRBJ2-3, with TRBD1 matching 9 bases. The CDR3 extends over 15 amino acids. Germline CDR1 and CDR2: DFQATT and SNEGSKA (reference sequence). V was pared by 2 bases and J by 3 bases, with 6 bases of the junction left unmatched. CDR3 in DNA: TGCAGTGCTAGAAAAGGGACAGGGAGTACAGATACGCAGTATTTT. Translating it yields CSARKGTGSTDTQYF.

The chain combines TRBV4-2 with TRBJ2-3, with D uncertain. The germline CDR1 and CDR2 sequences are LGHNA and YNFKEQ. Trimming cost V 3 bases and J 2 bases, with 18 bases left between them. The CDR3 totals 17 residues. CDR3 sequence: CASSHRRMGSTTDTQYF. In nucleotides, the CDR3 is TGTGCCAGCAGCCACCGGAGAATGGGGTCCACCACAGATACGCAGTATTTT.

There are many counts of this clonotype. The genes are TRBV29-1 and TRBJ2-3; D is perhaps TRBD1 or TRBD2 (6 bases each). The CDR3 is 13 amino acids. In germline, CDR1 is SQVTM, CDR2 ANQGSEA. V lost 7 bases and J 5 bases, leaving 16 bases between the germline ends. The CDR3 is CSAQGGAGDTQYF. CDR3 coding DNA: TGCAGCGCCCAAGGGGGAGCGGGAGATACGCAGTATTTT.

The V and J genes are TRBV4-1 and TRBJ1-5; no definite D call. Trimming stripped 2 bases from V and 4 bases from J, with 6 bases between. CDR3 length: 13 amino acids. Germline V CDR1 and CDR2: MGHRA, YSYEKL. CDR3 residues: CASSQTWNQPQHF. The CDR3 nucleotides are TGCGCCAGCAGCCAAACCTGGAATCAGCCCCAGCATTTT.

This clonotype was seen repeatedly, ten times or more. This chain uses TRBV7-6 with TRBJ1-1; D perhaps matches TRBD1 (6 bases). The CDR3 covers 16 residues. V was pared by 1 base and J by 5 bases, with 17 bases between. The germline gives CDR1 SGHVS, CDR2 FNYEAQ. The CDR3 bases are TGTGCCAGCAGCTTAGAGGAGACAGGCCTGGGGACTGAAGCTTTCTTT. It specifies CASSLEETGLGTEAFF.

This clonotype showed up just a few times. The chain links TRBV28 to TRBJ1-4; D may be TRBD1 (5 bases). V dropped 4 bases and J dropped 8 bases, with 17 bases sitting between them. The CDR3 has 15 residues. Looked up from germline, CDR1 is MDHEN and CDR2 is SYDVKM. The CDR3 sequence is CASSSRIEGPEKLFF. In DNA form, the CDR3 reads TGTGCCAGCAGTTCTCGGATCGAGGGACCAGAAAAACTGTTTTTT.

The rearrangement joins TRBV29-1 to TRBJ1-5; D is unresolved. Between the trimmed V and J ends, which lost 4 bases and 0 bases, there was a span of 7 bases. Germline V gives CDR1 SQVTM, CDR2 ANQGSEA. This CDR3 contains 13 residues. CDR3 protein: CSVGPNSNQPQHF. For the CDR3, the DNA is TGCAGCGTTGGTCCTAATAGCAATCAGCCCCAGCATTTT.

The rearrangement joins TRBV18 to TRBJ1-1; unclear D gene. CDR3 size: 15 residues. V was shortened by 0 bases and J by 2 bases, with 10 bases between the two germline ends. Per germline, CDR1 KGHSH and CDR2 LQKENI. CDR3 loop: CASSPPGRSNTEAFF. The CDR3 region has the DNA TGTGCCAGCTCACCACCCGGGCGGTCTAACACTGAAGCTTTCTTT.

This chain connects TRBV6-2 or TRBV6-3 to TRBJ1-2; D is unclear. The CDR3 is 11 residues long. Deletions cut 10 bases from V and 4 bases from J, with 10 bases between. Germline values: CDR1 MNHEY, CDR2 SVGEGT. The CDR3: CATQTAYGYTF. CDR3 nucleotides: TGTGCCACTCAGACGGCCTATGGCTACACCTTC.

This clonotype was recorded many times. The chain links TRBV6-5 to TRBJ1-1; D gene uncertain. The germline V gene encodes CDR1 MNHEY and CDR2 SVGAGI. The CDR3 loop spans 14 amino acids. V lost 5 bases, J lost 1 base, and 11 bases lay in between. CDR3 residues: CASSQTWTNTEAFF. The CDR3 coding sequence is TGTGCCAGCAGTCAAACTTGGACGAACACTGAAGCTTTCTTT.

This chain links TRBV6-2 or TRBV6-3 with TRBJ2-7; D is unclear. Per germline, CDR1 MNHEY and CDR2 SVGEGT. Trimming removed 7 bases at V and 0 bases at J, with 19 bases between. This CDR3 contains 16 residues. CDR3 sequence reads: CASTSQDLSDSYEQYF. DNA of the CDR3: TGTGCCAGCACCTCGCAGGATCTCTCAGACTCCTACGAGCAGTACTTC.

V gene TRBV7-2 combines with J gene TRBJ1-2, with TRBD1 identical over 8 bases. This CDR3 region has 14 residues. CDR1 and CDR2 (germline): SGHTA, FQGNSA. V trimming: 4 bases; J trimming: 3 bases; junction bases outside the gene matches: 4. CDR3 residues: CASSSRTGYYGYTF. DNA for the CDR3: TGTGCCAGCAGCTCCCGGACAGGGTACTATGGCTACACCTTC.

This clonotype was counted many times. The CDR3 nucleotides are TGCGCCAGCATCCGGGACAAGTACGGTGAGCAGTTCTTC. As protein: CASIRDKYGEQFF. The J gene is TRBJ2-1, the V gene TRBV10-2, with D perhaps matching TRBD1 (6 bases). The CDR3 contains 13 residues. Trimming stripped 7 bases from V and 9 bases from J, with 16 bases between. CDR1 WSHSY and CDR2 SAAADI come from the germline V gene.

This clonotype has ten or more counts. This sequence joins TRBV20-1 and TRBJ1-2, with D unclear. Germline assignment: CDR1 DFQATT and CDR2 SNEGSKA (reference sequence). With 1 base removed from V and 7 bases from J, the gap between germline ends came to 13 bases. The length of the CDR3 is 13 residues. The DNA for the CDR3 is TGCAGTGCTAGAGTATTGTTGGGGAGTGGCTACACCTTC. Protein sequence: CSARVLLGSGYTF.

This clonotype was seen many times. The gene calls are TRBV12-5 and TRBJ2-1; the D is unclear. This CDR3 contains 10 residues. Trimming took off 10 bases at V and 3 bases at J, with 4 bases between the two ends. Germline CDR1 is LGHNT and CDR2 is FRNRAP. Here the CDR3 DNA reads TGTGCTACGGACTACAATGAGCAGTTCTTC. Its protein product is CATDYNEQFF.

This clonotype was counted ten times or more. The chain's CDR3 is CASSLESAMNTEAFF. DNA for the CDR3: TGTGCCAGCAGTTTAGAGTCAGCGATGAACACTGAAGCTTTCTTT. The V gene is TRBV27, the J gene TRBJ1-1; D unclear. Germline CDR1 MNHEY, CDR2 SMNVEV (reference sequence). The V end was cut by 2 bases, the J end by 0 bases, with 10 bases between. CDR3 length: 15 residues.

This clonotype was counted between two and nine times. This chain connects TRBV20-1 to TRBJ1-2; D is undetermined. Germline V gene data show CDR1 as DFQATT and CDR2 as SNEGSKA (reference sequence). The CDR3 is 14 residues long. V lost 0 bases to trimming and J lost 1 base, with 9 bases between them. The DNA of the CDR3 is TGCAGTGCTAGAGACCAAAAAGTTAACTATGGCTACACCTTC. As protein: CSARDQKVNYGYTF.

This clonotype was seen only a few times. The V call is TRBV24-1, the J call TRBJ2-4, with unresolved D. The CDR3 runs to 12 residues. Germline V gene sequence: CDR1 KGHDR, CDR2 SFDVKD. The ends were cut back, 2 bases at V and 7 bases at J, with 5 bases in the middle. The CDR3 loop reads CATSDSRNIQYF. The DNA of the CDR3 is TGTGCCACCAGTGATTCACGGAACATTCAGTACTTC.

This clonotype showed up many times. The V call is TRBV9, the J call TRBJ1-6; D gene unclear. Trimming removed 1 base from V and 11 bases from J, with 10 bases in between. From germline, CDR1 is SGDLS and CDR2 YYNGEE. The CDR3 runs to 13 residues. CDR3 DNA sequence: TGTGCCAGCAGCGTAAGGAGCGATCCACCCCTCCACTTT. Its protein is CASSVRSDPPLHF.

This clonotype has at least ten counts. V is TRBV5-6 and J is TRBJ2-5, with 11 bases fitting TRBD2. The CDR3 is made up of 13 amino acids. Germline assignment: CDR1 SGHDT and CDR2 YYEEEE. J lost 3 bases, V lost 6 bases, and 1 base had no gene match. CDR3 sequence: CASKLAGEETQYF. CDR3 nucleotide sequence: TGTGCCAGCAAACTAGCGGGAGAAGAGACCCAGTACTTC.

This clonotype was found many times. The CDR3 DNA is TGTGCCAGCAGTTACCACCGGACTAGCGGTTACACAGATACGCAGTATTTT. Translating gives CASSYHRTSGYTDTQYF. The rearrangement uses TRBV6-2 or TRBV6-3 and TRBJ2-3, with 10 nucleotides matching TRBD2. Germline CDR1 reads MNHEY; CDR2 reads SVGEGT. V gave up 2 bases and J gave up 2 bases; unmatched junction bases: 7. CDR3 length equals 17 residues.

CDR3 protein: CATSRGTGGVGNEKLFF. CDR3 coding DNA: TGTGCCACCAGCAGAGGGACAGGGGGCGTCGGAAATGAAAAACTGTTTTTT. The rearrangement joins TRBV15 to TRBJ1-4; 11 bases match TRBD1. Trimming at V came to 1 base and at J to 5 bases, leaving 6 bases not matched to a gene. The V gene's germline CDR1 is LNHNV and CDR2 YYDKDF (reference sequence). The CDR3 length is 17 residues.

This clonotype was seen ten or more times. This rearrangement joins TRBV12-3 or TRBV12-4 to TRBJ1-5; D remains ambiguous. V was cut by 6 bases and J by 2 bases, with 8 bases left in between. CDR3 length: 13 residues. DNA of the CDR3: TGTGCCAGCAGCGGGTCCGGCAATCAGCCCCAGCATTTT. Its translation: CASSGSGNQPQHF.

This clonotype has just a few counts. This chain connects TRBV12-3 or TRBV12-4 to TRBJ1-1; possible D gene TRBD1, 5 bases. This CDR3 has 14 residues. The V end lost 6 bases, the J end lost 3 bases, and 14 bases lay between the germline ends. The CDR3 sequence is CASSSQVGHTEAFF. The CDR3 DNA sequence: TGTGCCAGCAGCTCACAGGTTGGGCACACTGAAGCTTTCTTT.

This clonotype was picked up a small number of times. V and J are TRBV7-9 and TRBJ1-1, with D unresolved. The CDR3 is 13 residues long. Trimming stripped 6 bases from V and 2 bases from J, with 10 bases between. CDR1 is SEHNR and CDR2 is FQNEAQ in the germline V gene (reference sequence). The CDR3 bases are TGTGCCAGCAGTCAATCAGGAAACACTGAAGCTTTCTTT. It is translated as CASSQSGNTEAFF.

In this sample, this clonotype turned up many times. This rearrangement joins TRBV4-1 to TRBJ2-7; D remains ambiguous. V gave up 3 bases and J gave up 9 bases, with 9 bases separating them. The length of the CDR3 is 11 residues. Germline CDR1 reads MGHRA; CDR2 reads YSYEKL. CDR3 amino acids: CASSQYHGQYF. The CDR3 coding sequence is TGCGCCAGCAGCCAGTACCACGGGCAGTACTTC.